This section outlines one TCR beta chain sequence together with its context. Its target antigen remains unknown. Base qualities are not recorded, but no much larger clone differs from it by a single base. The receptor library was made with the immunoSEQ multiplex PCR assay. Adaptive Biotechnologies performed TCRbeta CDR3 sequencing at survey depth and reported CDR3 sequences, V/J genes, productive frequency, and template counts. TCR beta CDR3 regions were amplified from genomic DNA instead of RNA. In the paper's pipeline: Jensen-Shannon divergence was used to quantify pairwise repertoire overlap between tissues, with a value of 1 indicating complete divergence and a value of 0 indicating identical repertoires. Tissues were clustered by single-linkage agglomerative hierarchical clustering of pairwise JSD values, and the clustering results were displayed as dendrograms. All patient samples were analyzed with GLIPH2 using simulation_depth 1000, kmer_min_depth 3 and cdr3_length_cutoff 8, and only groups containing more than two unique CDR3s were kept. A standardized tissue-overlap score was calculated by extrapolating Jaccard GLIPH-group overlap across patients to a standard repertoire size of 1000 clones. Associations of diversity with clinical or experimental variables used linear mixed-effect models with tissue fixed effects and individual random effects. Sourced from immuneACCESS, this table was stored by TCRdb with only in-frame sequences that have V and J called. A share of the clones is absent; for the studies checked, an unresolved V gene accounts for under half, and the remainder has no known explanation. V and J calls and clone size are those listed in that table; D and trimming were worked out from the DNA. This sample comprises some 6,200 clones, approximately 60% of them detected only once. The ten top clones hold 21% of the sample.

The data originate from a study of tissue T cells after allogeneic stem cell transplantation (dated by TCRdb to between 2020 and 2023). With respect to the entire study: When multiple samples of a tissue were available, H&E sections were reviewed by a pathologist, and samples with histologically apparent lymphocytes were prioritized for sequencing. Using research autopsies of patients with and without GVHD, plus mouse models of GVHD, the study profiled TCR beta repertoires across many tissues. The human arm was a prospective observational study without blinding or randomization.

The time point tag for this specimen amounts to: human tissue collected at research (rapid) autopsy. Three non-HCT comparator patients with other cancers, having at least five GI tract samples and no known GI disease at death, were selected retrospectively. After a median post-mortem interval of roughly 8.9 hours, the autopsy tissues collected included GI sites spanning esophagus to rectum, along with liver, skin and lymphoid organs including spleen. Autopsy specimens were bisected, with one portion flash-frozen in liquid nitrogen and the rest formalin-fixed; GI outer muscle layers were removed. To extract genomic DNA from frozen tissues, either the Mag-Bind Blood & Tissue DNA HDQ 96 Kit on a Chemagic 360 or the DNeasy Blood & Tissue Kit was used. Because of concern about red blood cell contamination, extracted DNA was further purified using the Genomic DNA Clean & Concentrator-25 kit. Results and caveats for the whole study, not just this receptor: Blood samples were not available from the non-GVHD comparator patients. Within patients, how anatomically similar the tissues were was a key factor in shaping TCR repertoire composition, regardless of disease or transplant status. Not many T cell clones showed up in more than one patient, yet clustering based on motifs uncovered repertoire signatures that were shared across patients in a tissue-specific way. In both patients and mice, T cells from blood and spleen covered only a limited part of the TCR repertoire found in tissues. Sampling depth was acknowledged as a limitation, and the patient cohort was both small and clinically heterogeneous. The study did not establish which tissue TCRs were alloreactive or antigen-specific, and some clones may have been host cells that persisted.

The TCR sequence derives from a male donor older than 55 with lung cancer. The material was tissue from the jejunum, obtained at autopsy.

The nucleotides are TGTGCCAGCAGCCATCCCCCCTATGAGCAGTTCTTC. Its translation reads: CASSHPPYEQFF. This sequence uses TRBV4-2 and TRBJ2-1; too little of a D gene remains to name it. The germline ends are 8 bases apart after V is trimmed by 3 bases and J by 8 bases. Sequences LGHNA (CDR1) and YNFKEQ (CDR2) are obtained from the germline V gene. CDR3 length: 12 amino acids, cysteine to phenylalanine. The DNA shown is the 36-base CDR3, in frame from base 1.